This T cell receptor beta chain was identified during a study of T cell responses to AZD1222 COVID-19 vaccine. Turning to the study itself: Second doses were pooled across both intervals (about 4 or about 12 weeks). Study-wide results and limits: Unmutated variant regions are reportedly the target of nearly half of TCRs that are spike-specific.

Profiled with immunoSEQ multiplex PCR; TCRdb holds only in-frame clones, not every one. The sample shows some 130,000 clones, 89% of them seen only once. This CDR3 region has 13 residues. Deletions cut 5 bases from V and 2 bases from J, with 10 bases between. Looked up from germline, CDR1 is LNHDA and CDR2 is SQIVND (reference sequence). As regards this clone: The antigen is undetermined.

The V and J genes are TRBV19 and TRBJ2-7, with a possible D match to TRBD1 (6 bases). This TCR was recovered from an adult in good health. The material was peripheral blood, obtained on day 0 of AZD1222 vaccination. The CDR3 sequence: CASSGDTAYEQYF. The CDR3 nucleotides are TGTGCCAGTAGTGGGGACACAGCCTACGAGCAGTACTTC.